A selection of T cell receptor beta chains follows, all from one sample in a study of CD8 T cells in Susac syndrome. MiXCR, applied by TCRdb to the immunoSEQ multiplex PCR reads, yields one record per CDR3 protein. The table lists around 150,000 distinct CDR3 sequences, 94% of them singletons. The sequencing input was CD4+ T cells from PBMCs. These receptors were obtained from a human donor with multiple sclerosis. The CDR3 runs from the conserved cysteine through the conserved F or W. The D gene is left open where the match is weak. Only some rows state a clone size, as once, few, many or a class for expanded clones.

v_call,clone_size,d_call,j_call,cdr3_nt,cdr3_aa
TRBV6-5,NA,TRBD1,TRBJ2-2,TGTGCCAGCAGTACGACAGGGGTGGGCACCGGGGAGCTGTTTTTT,CASSTTGVGTGELFF
TRBV27,few,NA,TRBJ2-6,TGTGCCAGCAGTTTCTCTGGGGCCAACGTCCTGACTTTC,CASSFSGANVLTF
TRBV6-5,NA,NA,TRBJ2-5,TGTGCCAGCGCCAGAAGGGGGGTAGGGCGAGAGACCCAGTACTTC,CASARRGVGRETQYF
TRBV5-6,NA,TRBD2,TRBJ2-2,TGTGCCAGCAGCTCCTTAGCGGGAGAGGTAATCGGCACCGGGGAGCTGTTTTTT,CASSSLAGEVIGTGELFF
TRBV4-3,NA,NA,TRBJ2-6,TGCGCCAGCAGCCAAGAGGGGGGATACTACTCCGGGGCCAACGTCCTGACTTTC,CASSQEGGYYSGANVLTF
TRBV5-1,NA,NA,TRBJ2-1,TGCGCCAGCAGCTTCCTTGACCTAGACAATGAGCAGTTCTTC,CASSFLDLDNEQFF
TRBV14,NA,TRBD1,TRBJ1-2,TGTGCCAGCAGCTACAACTCCGGGACAGGGGTCGGCTACACCTTC,CASSYNSGTGVGYTF
TRBV3-1,NA,NA,TRBJ2-5,TGTGCCAGCAGCCTTCGGGGTGAAGAGACCCAGTACTTC,CASSLRGEETQYF
TRBV3-1,NA,NA,TRBJ1-5,TGTGCCAGCAGCCCGGACGGTAGCAATCAGCCCCAGCATTTT,CASSPDGSNQPQHF
TRBV6-6,NA,NA,TRBJ2-3,TGTGCCAGCAGTTACCGGGTAAATACGCAGTATTTT,CASSYRVNTQYF
TRBV29-1,NA,NA,TRBJ2-6,TGCAGCGTTCCCCAAATGGACGCTGGGGCCAACGTCCTGACTTTC,CSVPQMDAGANVLTF
TRBV29-1,once,NA,TRBJ2-1,TGCAGCGTTGGAATGCGGGGGCGGGGGTCCTACAATGAGCAGTTCTTC,CSVGMRGRGSYNEQFF
TRBV4-3,NA,NA,TRBJ2-1,TGCGCCAGCAGCCAAGCAGGGAATTTCAATGAGCAGTTCTTC,CASSQAGNFNEQFF
TRBV7-9,NA,NA,TRBJ2-3,TGTGCCAGCAGCTGGGGGACTGGGGCGTCAGATACGCAGTATTTT,CASSWGTGASDTQYF
TRBV29-1,NA,NA,TRBJ1-4,TGCAGCGTTGTCAAAAATGAAAAACTGTTTTTT,CSVVKNEKLFF
TRBV5-1,NA,NA,TRBJ2-3,TGCGCCAGCAGCTTAGTGATAGCTCACTCAGATACGCAGTATTTT,CASSLVIAHSDTQYF
TRBV6-6,NA,NA,TRBJ2-1,TGTGCCAGCAGTTTGGACAGAAAGTTCTTC,CASSLDRKFF
TRBV24-1,NA,NA,TRBJ1-1,TGTGCCACCAGTGGAGATGGGACGGACGCTTTCTTT,CATSGDGTDAFF
TRBV4-1,NA,TRBD1,TRBJ1-1,TGCGCCAGCAGCCGGGACAGGGGGCGCCTGAGGACTGAAGCTTTCTTT,CASSRDRGRLRTEAFF
TRBV7-7,NA,NA,TRBJ2-2,TGTGCCAGCAGCTCGTCCGGTGGGCGTGAAACCGGGGAGCTGTTTTTT,CASSSSGGRETGELFF
TRBV7-3,NA,TRBD1,TRBJ1-2,TGTGCCAGCAGCCAACAAGGACAGGGCTACGGCTACACCTTC,CASSQQGQGYGYTF
TRBV6-2/TRBV6-3,NA,NA,TRBJ1-5,TGTGCCAGCCGTTTTCTGGAGTATCAGCCCCAGCATTTT,CASRFLEYQPQHF
TRBV14,NA,TRBD1,TRBJ1-3,TGTGCCAGCAGCCAAGGGGGGGACAGCCTATTCTCTGGAAACACCATATATTTT,CASSQGGDSLFSGNTIYF
TRBV12-3/TRBV12-4,NA,NA,TRBJ1-6,TGTGCCAGCAGTTCTAGGGACCGACCGGATTCACCCCTCCACTTT,CASSSRDRPDSPLHF
TRBV28,NA,NA,TRBJ1-5,TGTGCCAGCAGTTTTACCGGACGTTTAAATCAGCCCCAGCATTTT,CASSFTGRLNQPQHF
TRBV28,NA,TRBD1,TRBJ2-5,TGTGCCAGCAGTCCCCCAGGGGGCAGGGAGACCCAGTACTTC,CASSPPGGRETQYF
TRBV30,once,NA,TRBJ2-5,TGTGCCTGGAGGGAAGGGGGGCTGGAGACCCAGTACTTC,CAWREGGLETQYF
TRBV5-6,NA,TRBD1,TRBJ1-1,TGTGCCAGCAGCCGGGGCGACAGGGGCCCTCGTGGCTTT,CASSRGDRGPRGF
TRBV6-1,once,NA,TRBJ2-6,TGTGCCAGCAGGGGGGCTAGCGGTAGCTCTGGGGCCAACGTCCTGACTTTC,CASRGASGSSGANVLTF
TRBV18,NA,NA,TRBJ2-3,TGTGCCAGCTCACCACAAGAGGGCACAGATACGCAGTATTTT,CASSPQEGTDTQYF
TRBV6-4,NA,TRBD1,TRBJ2-1,TGTGCCAGCAGCGTTAACAGGGACAGGGGGAATGAGCAGTTCTTC,CASSVNRDRGNEQFF
TRBV2,NA,NA,TRBJ1-1,TGTGCCAGCAGTGGAGAGGGTGGGACTGAAGCTTTCTTT,CASSGEGGTEAFF
TRBV20-1,NA,NA,TRBJ2-3,TGCAGTGCTAGCGATCCGGCAGATACGCAGTATTTT,CSASDPADTQYF
TRBV3-1,NA,NA,TRBJ2-5,TGTGCCAGCAGCCCCCCGGACCAAGAGACCCAGTACTTC,CASSPPDQETQYF
TRBV2,NA,NA,TRBJ1-1,TGTGCCAGCAGAGAGCTCGATAACGAAGCTTTCTTT,CASRELDNEAFF
TRBV6-2/TRBV6-3,NA,NA,TRBJ2-7,TGTGCCAGCAGTTTCCCAGGCACCCCGGGGAACGAGCAGTACTTC,CASSFPGTPGNEQYF
TRBV5-4,NA,NA,TRBJ1-2,TGTGCCAGCAGCTTGTTGAAAAGCAACTATGGCTACACCTTC,CASSLLKSNYGYTF
TRBV7-9,NA,NA,TRBJ1-1,TGTGCCAGCAGCGCCGGAACTTGGGGGGGAGGCACTGAAGCTTTCTTT,CASSAGTWGGGTEAFF
TRBV14,NA,NA,TRBJ2-5,TGTGCCAGCAGCCAAGGTAACCGGTGGACCCAGTACTTC,CASSQGNRWTQYF
TRBV7-9,NA,NA,TRBJ1-3,TGTGCCAGCAGTTTTTCCGCCGGGGACATATATTTT,CASSFSAGDIYF
TRBV27,NA,NA,TRBJ1-1,TGTGCCAGCAGTTTAGCCCAGGGGCCGAAAGCTTTCTTT,CASSLAQGPKAFF
TRBV6-1,once,NA,TRBJ2-3,TGTGCCAGCAGCCTGGAGCAGGCAGATACGCAGTATTTT,CASSLEQADTQYF
TRBV5-1,NA,NA,TRBJ1-2,TGCGCCAGCAAAACTTCTAACTATGGCTACACCTTC,CASKTSNYGYTF
TRBV19,NA,NA,TRBJ2-5,TGTGCCAGTAGCGTCACCTCCGGGACTCAGGAGGAGACCCAGTACTTC,CASSVTSGTQEETQYF
TRBV9,NA,NA,TRBJ2-1,TGTGCCAGCAGCGCAGCCCCTCCCCCCAGCATCAATGAGCAGTTCTTC,CASSAAPPPSINEQFF
TRBV29-1,NA,TRBD1,TRBJ2-5,TGCAGCGTCTCCGGGACAGGGGGTCAAGAGACCCAGTACTTC,CSVSGTGGQETQYF
TRBV3-1,NA,NA,TRBJ2-3,TGTGCCAGCAGCCAACCTCCGGGACTTAGTCCCACAGATACGCAGTATTTT,CASSQPPGLSPTDTQYF
TRBV5-6,once,NA,TRBJ1-1,TGTGCCAGCAGCTTGAACACCGCGGAAGCTTTCTTT,CASSLNTAEAFF
TRBV20-1,NA,TRBD1,TRBJ1-5,TGCAGTGCTCCCGGGACAGGCTTTTATCAGCCCCAGCATTTT,CSAPGTGFYQPQHF
TRBV27,NA,TRBD1,TRBJ1-2,TGTGCCAGCAGGACAGGGCGAGGGGATGGCTACACCTTC,CASRTGRGDGYTF
TRBV6-6,NA,NA,TRBJ1-3,TGTGCCAGCAGCCGGGACGGTGGAAACACCATATATTTT,CASSRDGGNTIYF
TRBV3-1,NA,NA,TRBJ2-1,TGTGCCAGCAGCCAGGGGAAAGCTCTATCCCTTGAGCAGTTCTTC,CASSQGKALSLEQFF
TRBV6-1,NA,NA,TRBJ2-5,TGTGCCACTCTGCCCCCAGGGTGGGAAACCCAGTACTTC,CATLPPGWETQYF
TRBV4-1,NA,TRBD2,TRBJ2-2,TGCGCCAGCAGCGTCCACCCCCTAGCGGGAGTCAACACCGGGGAGCTGTTTTTT,CASSVHPLAGVNTGELFF